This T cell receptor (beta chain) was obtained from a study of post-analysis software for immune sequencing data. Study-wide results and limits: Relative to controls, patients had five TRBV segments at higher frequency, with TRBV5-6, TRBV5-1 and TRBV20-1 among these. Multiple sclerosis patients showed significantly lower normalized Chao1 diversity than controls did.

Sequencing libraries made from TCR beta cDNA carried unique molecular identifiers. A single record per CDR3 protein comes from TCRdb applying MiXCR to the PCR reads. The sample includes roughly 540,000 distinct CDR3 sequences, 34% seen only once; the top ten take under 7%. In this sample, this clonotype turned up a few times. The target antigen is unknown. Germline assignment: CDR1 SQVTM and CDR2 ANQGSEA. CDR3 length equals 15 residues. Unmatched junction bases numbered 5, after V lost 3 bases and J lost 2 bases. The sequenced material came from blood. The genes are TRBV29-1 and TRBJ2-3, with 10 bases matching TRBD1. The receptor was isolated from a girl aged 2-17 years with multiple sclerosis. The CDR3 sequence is CSVDPGTGVTDTQYF. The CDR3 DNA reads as TGCAGCGTTGACCCCGGGACAGGGGTCACAGATACGCAGTATTTT.